Listed below are T cell receptor beta chains from one sample, sequenced in a study of T-cell memory formation after mild COVID-19. Via MiXCR, TCRdb re-called the 5' RACE reads, giving one row per CDR3 protein. The sample yields around 250,000 distinct CDR3 sequences, roughly 16% seen once. Source material: PBMCs or a T cell subset sorted from them (not recorded which). The receptors come from a man younger than 35 who had mild COVID-19 (a few samples of this study predate the infection). Cell type and time point are not known. CDR3s include the opening cysteine and the closing phenylalanine or tryptophan. D genes are given only for firm matches. Clone size appears in some rows only: once, few, many, or a class for an expanded clone.

J: TRBJ1-3; size: few; V: TRBV5-1; D: -; CDR3: CASSLFGSSGNTIYF
J: TRBJ2-3; size: few; V: TRBV9; D: TRBD2; CDR3: CASSVSGGAGTDTQYF
J: TRBJ2-1; size: -; V: TRBV7-3; D: TRBD1; CDR3: CASSDPGQEQFF
J: TRBJ1-2; size: -; V: TRBV7-9; D: -; CDR3: CASGGYGYTF
J: TRBJ1-3; size: once; V: TRBV6-5; D: -; CDR3: CASTSASTAFSGNTIYF
J: TRBJ2-2; size: -; V: TRBV6-6; D: -; CDR3: CASSYPAQGSHGELFF
J: TRBJ1-4; size: many; V: TRBV30; D: TRBD1; CDR3: CAWSVQGSGKLFF
J: TRBJ1-6; size: few; V: TRBV19; D: -; CDR3: CASSISQATSPLHF
J: TRBJ2-2; size: many; V: TRBV28; D: -; CDR3: CASSLRPDTGELFF
J: TRBJ1-5; size: few; V: TRBV24-1; D: -; CDR3: CATSDMNQPQHF
J: TRBJ2-7; size: few; V: TRBV7-2; D: -; CDR3: CASSRQSSYEQYF
J: TRBJ1-2; size: -; V: TRBV4-1; D: -; CDR3: CASSRGVGYTF
J: TRBJ1-3; size: -; V: TRBV7-2; D: TRBD1; CDR3: CASSDYRGQLNANTIYF
J: TRBJ2-3; size: -; V: TRBV12-3/TRBV12-4; D: TRBD2; CDR3: CASSLPRGGAADTQYF
J: TRBJ2-1; size: -; V: TRBV7-9; D: -; CDR3: CASSFHENEQFF
J: TRBJ1-2; size: -; V: TRBV6-5; D: -; CDR3: CASSPGGQGRDYGYTF
J: TRBJ2-1; size: many; V: TRBV11-2; D: TRBD1; CDR3: CASSWTGSYNEQFF
J: TRBJ2-7; size: once; V: TRBV9; D: TRBD1; CDR3: CASSPVGGLTYEQYF
J: TRBJ2-2; size: few; V: TRBV21-1; D: -; CDR3: CAYRGGRSNTGELFF
J: TRBJ2-2; size: -; V: TRBV25-1; D: -; CDR3: CASRAGTKNTGELFF
J: TRBJ2-4; size: few; V: TRBV4-2; D: TRBD2; CDR3: CASSQAVSGGATHIQYF
J: TRBJ2-1; size: -; V: TRBV5-1; D: -; CDR3: CASVGGASSYNEQFF
J: TRBJ1-1; size: -; V: TRBV19; D: -; CDR3: CASSVGPTTEAFF
J: TRBJ2-1; size: -; V: TRBV4-2; D: TRBD2; CDR3: CASSHVERGGPYNEQFF
J: TRBJ2-1; size: few; V: TRBV11-2; D: TRBD2; CDR3: CASSFRGLAGGPYNEQFF
J: TRBJ2-7; size: -; V: TRBV7-9; D: -; CDR3: CASSFGILYEQYF
J: TRBJ2-7; size: few; V: TRBV4-2; D: -; CDR3: CASSQEWGAGEQYF
J: TRBJ2-1; size: many; V: TRBV27; D: -; CDR3: CASSPGLPYNEQFF
J: TRBJ1-1; size: -; V: TRBV12-3/TRBV12-4; D: -; CDR3: CASSLIHNMNTEAFF
J: TRBJ2-7; size: few; V: TRBV5-1; D: TRBD2; CDR3: CASSLAGTISYEQYF
J: TRBJ2-3; size: -; V: TRBV24-1; D: TRBD1; CDR3: CATSPPRDSSTDTQYF
J: TRBJ2-2; size: -; V: TRBV2; D: -; CDR3: CASSVVRDANTGELFF
J: TRBJ1-2; size: few; V: TRBV7-9; D: TRBD1; CDR3: CASSWETGRHYGYTF
J: TRBJ2-3; size: many; V: TRBV5-5; D: -; CDR3: CASSLVGTDTQYF
J: TRBJ2-3; size: once; V: TRBV4-1; D: TRBD1; CDR3: CASSQLGQGRADTQYF
J: TRBJ2-7; size: -; V: TRBV20-1; D: -; CDR3: CSARAPGSGEQYF
J: TRBJ2-3; size: -; V: TRBV9; D: -; CDR3: CASSVEGHLGDTQYF
J: TRBJ1-6; size: -; V: TRBV20-1; D: TRBD1; CDR3: CSAMRDSSYNSPLHF
J: TRBJ2-5; size: many; V: TRBV9; D: -; CDR3: CASSPRTRTETQYF
J: TRBJ1-1; size: -; V: TRBV6-2/TRBV6-3; D: TRBD1; CDR3: CASTQGGQTTEAFF
J: TRBJ2-2; size: -; V: TRBV4-1; D: TRBD1; CDR3: CASSQPGQGSGELFF
J: TRBJ1-2; size: -; V: TRBV5-1; D: -; CDR3: CASSDPGYSGYGYTF
J: TRBJ1-2; size: once; V: TRBV7-2; D: -; CDR3: CASSLVGRRNYGDTF
J: TRBJ2-2; size: few; V: TRBV6-5; D: TRBD1; CDR3: CASSYQTGGTGELFF
J: TRBJ1-2; size: -; V: TRBV29-1; D: -; CDR3: CSVEDLGFGDTF